The source of this TCR beta chain is a study of blood T cell repertoires in COVID-19. Study-wide context: Specimens from acute and convalescent COVID-19 originated in the United States, Italy and Spain. The analysed material was cDNA or gDNA that came from T cells, B-cell-depleted T cells, or PBMCs.

Some clones are missing from TCRdb's copy, which holds only in-frame ones; the method was immunoSEQ multiplex PCR. The data contain about 260,000 clones, about nine tenths of them singletons. Those enrolled, adults aged roughly 18 to 89 years, came from about two dozen US areas. Assignment of participants to cohorts was predicated upon participant-reported clinical history. Trimming took 0 bases from V and 1 from J, leaving 9 bases between them. Germline CDR1 reads SGHAT; CDR2 reads FQNNGV. The CDR3 is 15 residues long. The gene calls are TRBV11-2 and TRBJ1-1, with D uncertain. The sequenced material came from PBMCs or T cells enriched from blood (not recorded which). The clonotype was recovered from a woman in her 40s with acute COVID-19. For the CDR3, the DNA is TGTGCCAGCAGCTTAGACTCCCCAGGGAACACTGAAGCTTTCTTT. It is translated as CASSLDSPGNTEAFF.